This entry lists 24 T cell receptor beta chains sequenced from one sample in a study of tumor-infiltrating lymphocytes in oesophageal squamous cell carcinoma. TCRdb independently ran MiXCR on the PCR reads; one entry per CDR3 protein. The sample lists roughly 16,000 distinct CDR3 sequences, around 46% occurring once. The sequenced sample was normal esophageal tissue next to the tumor. The receptors stem from a female donor with esophageal squamous cell carcinoma.

The chain uses TRBV7-8 and TRBJ2-1; D gene unclear. TRBJ2-7 explains the end of the DNA better; the J call may be wrong. This CDR3 spans 13 amino acids. CDR1 and CDR2 (germline): SGHVS, FQNEAQ. CDR3 residues: CASSLTGFHEQYF. The CDR3 nucleotides are TGTGCCAGCAGCCTAACCGGGTTCCACGAGCAGTACTTC.

This clonotype was detected ten times or more. The chain carries TRBV7-2 and TRBJ2-5; a weak D match, TRBD2 (6 bases). The J call may be in error: the DNA end matches TRBJ2-7 better. The CDR3 consists of 14 residues. Germline V lookup: CDR1 SGHTA, CDR2 FQGNSA. CDR3 sequence: CASSLMGGPYEQYF. The DNA of the CDR3 is TGTGCCAGCAGCTTAATGGGGGGACCCTACGAGCAGTACTTC.

The rearrangement joins TRBV11-2 to TRBJ2-3, with D maybe TRBD1 (5 bases). The CDR3 runs to 12 residues. With 5 bases removed from V and 11 bases from J, the gap between germline ends came to 14 bases. Germline CDR1 and CDR2: SGHAT and FQNNGV. The CDR3, as DNA: TGTGCCAGCAGCCGCAGGACAAGGGAGCAGTATTTT. Protein product: CASSRRTREQYF.

About this clonotype itself: No conserved phenylalanine or tryptophan is present at the end of the CDR3, so a read error is the likely explanation. No DNA is shown, since the ends of the CDR3 on it are uncertain; the CDR3 is the one TCRdb lists. The V and J genes are TRBV4-2 and TRBJ2-2. CDR1 and CDR2 from the germline V gene are LGHNA and YNFKEQ. Both ends counted, the CDR3 spans 9 residues. CDR3 loop: CASSRSAGT.

This chain links TRBV7-2 with TRBJ1-2; D is possibly TRBD1 (5 bases). CDR1 SGHTA and CDR2 FQGNSA come from the germline V gene. This CDR3 has 16 residues. Trimming took off 0 bases at V and 2 bases at J, with 13 bases between the two ends. The CDR3 here is CASSLAMAGTNYGYTF. CDR3 bases: TGTGCCAGCAGCTTAGCGATGGCAGGGACGAACTATGGCTACACCTTC. The variable domain in full, completed from reference TRBV7-2 and TRBJ1-2, reads GAGVSQSPSNKVTEKGKDVELRCDPISGHTALYWYRQSLGQGLEFLIYFQGNSAPDKSGLPSDRFSAERTGGSVSTLTIQRTQQEDSAVYLCASSLAMAGTNYGYTFGSGTRLTVV.

This chain's CDR3 is CASSRRDRGPWETQYF. CDR3 DNA: TGTGCCAGCAGTAGACGGGACAGGGGGCCATGGGAGACCCAGTACTTC. This chain uses TRBV6-8 with TRBJ2-4, with 12 bases that match TRBD1. The better agreement between TRBJ2-5 and the DNA end casts doubt on the J call. Looked up from germline, CDR1 is MNHGY and CDR2 is SAAAGT. This CDR3 is built from 16 residues.

This clonotype was detected only once. A read error is likely, as this CDR3 ends without the conserved phenylalanine or tryptophan. The V and J genes are TRBV7-2 and TRBJ2-1; TRBD2 might be the D (5 bases). The CDR3 is 16 residues long. The germline CDR1 and CDR2 sequences are SGHTA and FQGNSA. The ends were cut back, 1 base at V and 0 bases at J, with 10 bases in the middle. The CDR3 sequence is CASSLDFGISYNEQFL. The CDR3 nucleotides read TGTGCCAGCAGCTTAGATTTCGGGATCTCCTACAATGAGCAGTTCTTG.

The rearrangement links TRBV7-2 to TRBJ2-5; 11 bases agree with TRBD1. TRBJ1-2 matches the DNA end more closely, so the J call is doubtful. This CDR3 is 16 amino acids long. The germline gives CDR1 SGHTA, CDR2 FQGNSA. Here the CDR3 reads CASSLGGTGGRYGYTF. In DNA, the CDR3 is TGTGCCAGCAGCTTAGGGGGGACAGGGGGACGCTATGGCTACACCTTC.

CDR3 in amino acids: CASSFECGAGAREQYF. For the CDR3, the DNA is TGTGCCAGCAGCTTTGAATGCGGCGCGGGAGCTCGCGAGCAGTACTTC. The chain joins TRBV12-1 to TRBJ2-1; the table gives TRBD2 as D, unverified against the DNA. Gene TRBJ2-7 matches the end of the DNA better, so the J call may be wrong. TRBV12-1 is shown as a pseudogene. This CDR3 has 16 amino acids.

This chain uses TRBV7-8 with TRBJ1-2, with a possible D match to TRBD1 (5 bases). The length of the CDR3 is 14 residues. Germline values: CDR1 SGHVS, CDR2 FQNEAQ. The V gene lost 2 bases and the J gene lost 5 bases, with 12 bases spanning the gap. In DNA form, the CDR3 reads TGTGCCAGCAGCTTAAAGCAGGGAGGGTATGGCTACACCTTC. Residues: CASSLKQGGYGYTF.

By proportion, this clonotype is medium-sized. V is TRBV7-9 and J is TRBJ2-7, with D perhaps TRBD2 (6 bases). CDR1 and CDR2 (germline): SEHNR, FQNEAQ (reference sequence). The length of the CDR3 is 13 residues. V lost 5 bases and J lost 3, with 11 bases in between. The CDR3 region is CASSPSGGYEQYF. Here the CDR3 DNA reads TGTGCCAGCAGCCCATCCGGGGGCTACGAGCAGTACTTC.

V and J are TRBV7-2 and TRBJ1-5; D not certain. CDR1 and CDR2 (germline): SGHTA, FQGNSA. Trimming removed 2 bases from V and 10 bases from J, with 12 bases in between. This CDR3 comprises 13 residues. The CDR3: CASSLTSGTPQHF. The CDR3 DNA reads TGTGCCAGCAGCTTAACGTCGGGCACCCCCCAGCATTTT.

In regard to this clonotype: The DNA is omitted, as the CDR3 cannot be located on it reliably, and the CDR3 follows TCRdb's listing. This chain connects TRBV7-2 to TRBJ2-5; the table assigns TRBD1, which was not confirmed against the DNA. The germline V gene encodes CDR1 SGHTA and CDR2 FQGNSA. Termini included, the CDR3 measures 16 amino acids. The CDR3 sequence is CASSLGWAGGNSPLHF.

The chain uses TRBV4-1 and TRBJ1-4; 9 nucleotides line up with TRBD1. The J call may not be correct, given that the DNA end is closer to TRBJ2-2. Germline CDR1 MGHRA, CDR2 YSYEKL. The CDR3 extends over 16 amino acids. The CDR3, as DNA: TGCGCCAGCAGCCAACCGTCCCGGGACAGGGCCGGGGAGCTGTTTTTT. Its translation is CASSQPSRDRAGELFF.

This clonotype has at least ten counts. The gene calls are TRBV7-9 and TRBJ2-5, with D perhaps TRBD1 (6 bases). The germline V gene encodes CDR1 SEHNR and CDR2 FQNEAQ (reference sequence). The CDR3 consists of 17 residues. Between the trimmed V and J ends, which lost 0 bases and 2 bases, there was a span of 16 bases. The CDR3 here is CASSLATGRYGQETQYF. The CDR3 region has the DNA TGTGCCAGCAGCTTAGCGACAGGTCGTTATGGGCAAGAGACCCAGTACTTC.

The chain combines TRBV7-2 with TRBJ2-3, with D uncertain. In germline, CDR1 is SGHTA, CDR2 FQGNSA. The CDR3 covers 15 residues. The germline V and J ends were trimmed by 2 bases and 0 bases, with 9 bases remaining between them. The DNA for the CDR3 is TGTGCCAGCAGCTTATCGTTAATGAGCACAGATACGCAGTATTTT. As protein: CASSLSLMSTDTQYF. Combining the CDR3 with reference TRBV7-2 and TRBJ2-3 gives the whole variable domain GAGVSQSPSNKVTEKGKDVELRCDPISGHTALYWYRQSLGQGLEFLIYFQGNSAPDKSGLPSDRFSAERTGGSVSTLTIQRTQQEDSAVYLCASSLSLMSTDTQYFGPGTRLTVL.

There are a few counts of this clonotype. This rearrangement joins TRBV11-2 to TRBJ2-3, with D unresolved. Between the trimmed V and J ends, which lost 5 bases and 4 bases, there was a span of 7 bases. The CDR3 sequence is 12 residues long. CDR1 is SGHAT, CDR2 FQNNGV, per germline. In DNA form, the CDR3 reads TGTGCCAGCAGCCAAGCGTCAGATACGCAGTATTTT. It encodes CASSQASDTQYF.

This clonotype was counted between two and nine times. The chain couples TRBV9 to TRBJ2-4; 7 bases fit TRBD2. The CDR3 runs 12 residues. Trimming removed 2 bases from V and 13 bases from J; junction bases left unmatched: 6. From germline, CDR1 is SGDLS and CDR2 YYNGEE. The CDR3 DNA reads TGTGCCAGCAGCGTCGGGGGGTATGAGCAGTACTTC. The encoded protein is CASSVGGYEQYF.

The CDR3 loop reads CASSLMGGTGQPQHF. The DNA of the CDR3 is TGTGCCAGCAGCTTAATGGGGGGGACCGGGCAGCCCCAGCATTTT. The V call is TRBV7-6, the J call TRBJ1-5; weak D call: TRBD1 (5 bases). The germline V gene has CDR1 SGHVS and CDR2 FNYEAQ. This CDR3 is built from 15 residues. The V gene lost 2 bases and the J gene lost 7 bases, with 15 bases spanning the gap.

The chain recombines TRBV28 with TRBJ1-2, with a possible D match to TRBD1 (5 bases). This CDR3 has 15 amino acids. Germline V CDR1 and CDR2: MDHEN, SYDVKM. V was trimmed by 3 bases and J by 8 bases, leaving 19 bases between them. The CDR3 reads CASSFVTLQSGGYTF. DNA for the CDR3: TGTGCCAGCAGTTTTGTTACGTTACAGTCAGGGGGCTACACCTTC.

This clonotype appeared a few times. The rearrangement uses TRBV7-2 and TRBJ2-5; a possible D gene is TRBD2 (6 bases). The CDR3 has 14 residues. Per the germline V gene, CDR1 is SGHTA and CDR2 is FQGNSA. The ends were cut back, 5 bases at V and 11 bases at J, with 21 bases in the middle. The CDR3 loop is CASSRGGGVREQYF. CDR3 in DNA: TGTGCCAGCAGCCGCGGTGGCGGGGTGAGAGAGCAGTACTTC.

V usage is TRBV7-9 and J usage is TRBJ2-1, with 14 bases that match TRBD2. The V gene end was trimmed by 5 bases and the J gene end by 10 bases; junction bases not matched to a gene: 10. The CDR3 has 16 amino acids. Per the germline V gene, CDR1 is SEHNR and CDR2 is FQNEAQ (reference sequence). DNA for the CDR3: TGTGCCAGCAGCCCCCCCGGGACTAGCGGGAGCTACGAGCAGTTCTTC. Its protein product is CASSPPGTSGSYEQFF.

The chain recombines TRBV7-2 with TRBJ2-5; D perhaps matches TRBD2 (6 bases). Germline V gene sequence: CDR1 SGHTA, CDR2 FQGNSA. This CDR3 contains 15 residues. V was trimmed by 5 bases and J by 2 bases, leaving 15 bases between them. CDR3 coding DNA: TGTGCCAGCAGCGGAGGGCCAGAACCTCAAGAGACCCAGTACTTC. Translating gives CASSGGPEPQETQYF.

The chain combines TRBV28 with TRBJ2-7; TRBD2 agrees at 7 bases. Near its end, the DNA agrees better with TRBJ2-1, so the J call may be wrong. CDR1 is MDHEN and CDR2 is SYDVKM in the germline V gene. The CDR3 loop spans 16 amino acids. CDR3 loop: CASSLRLAGAGNEQFF. Written as DNA, the CDR3 is TGTGCCAGCAGTTTGCGCCTTGCGGGAGCGGGCAATGAGCAGTTCTTC.